This T cell receptor beta chain was observed in a study of cytomegalovirus exposure and HLA in healthy donors. The study, taken as a whole, reports: Of the V segments, some could not be distinguished, including TRBV6-2 and TRBV6-3, and were excluded. Most CMV-associated TCR beta chains appeared HLA-restricted in a later analysis.

Note on this clone: Its antigen is currently unknown.

PCR employed 60 Vbeta and 13 Jbeta primers. Here immunoSEQ multiplex PCR was the method, and the copy in TCRdb shows in-frame clones only, minus some. The sample includes about 130,000 clones, approximately 74% of them seen just once. The CDR3 is made up of 15 amino acids. Looked up from germline, CDR1 is MDHEN and CDR2 is SYDVKM. V lost 7 bases and J lost 3, with 16 bases in between. Sequenced input: PBMCs. This clonotype was obtained from a man between 35 and 55 years old in good health and CMV-seropositive. This chain links TRBV28 with TRBJ2-1, with a weak D call TRBD2 (5 bases). The CDR3 is CASTLGGWGYNEQFF. CDR3 in DNA: TGTGCCAGCACCCTAGGCGGGTGGGGCTACAATGAGCAGTTCTTC. The whole variable domain, filled in from reference TRBV28 and TRBJ2-1, reads DVKVTQSSRYLVKRTGEKVFLECVQDMDHENMFWYRQDPGLGLRLIYFSYDVKMKEKGDIPEGYSVSREKKERFSLILESASTNQTSMYLCASTLGGWGYNEQFFGPGTRLTVL.